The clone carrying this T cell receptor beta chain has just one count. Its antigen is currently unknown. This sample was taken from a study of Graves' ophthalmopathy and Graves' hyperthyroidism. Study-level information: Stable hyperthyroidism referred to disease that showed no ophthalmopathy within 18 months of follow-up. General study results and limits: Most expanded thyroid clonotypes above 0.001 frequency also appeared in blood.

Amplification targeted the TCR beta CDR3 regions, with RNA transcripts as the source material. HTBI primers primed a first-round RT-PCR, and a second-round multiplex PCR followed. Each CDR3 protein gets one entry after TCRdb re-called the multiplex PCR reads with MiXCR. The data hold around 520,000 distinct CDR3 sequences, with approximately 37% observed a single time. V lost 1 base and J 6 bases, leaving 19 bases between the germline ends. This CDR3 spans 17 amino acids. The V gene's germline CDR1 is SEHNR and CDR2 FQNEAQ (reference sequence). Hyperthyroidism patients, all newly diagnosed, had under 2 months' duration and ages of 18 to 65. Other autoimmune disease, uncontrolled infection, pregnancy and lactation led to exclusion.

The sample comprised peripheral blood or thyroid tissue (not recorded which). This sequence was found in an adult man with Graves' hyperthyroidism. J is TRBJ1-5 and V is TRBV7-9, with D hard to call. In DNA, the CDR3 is TGTGCCAGCAGCTTAGGCCGCATGGGCGGGGAGCTTCAGCCCCAGCATTTT. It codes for CASSLGRMGGELQPQHF.